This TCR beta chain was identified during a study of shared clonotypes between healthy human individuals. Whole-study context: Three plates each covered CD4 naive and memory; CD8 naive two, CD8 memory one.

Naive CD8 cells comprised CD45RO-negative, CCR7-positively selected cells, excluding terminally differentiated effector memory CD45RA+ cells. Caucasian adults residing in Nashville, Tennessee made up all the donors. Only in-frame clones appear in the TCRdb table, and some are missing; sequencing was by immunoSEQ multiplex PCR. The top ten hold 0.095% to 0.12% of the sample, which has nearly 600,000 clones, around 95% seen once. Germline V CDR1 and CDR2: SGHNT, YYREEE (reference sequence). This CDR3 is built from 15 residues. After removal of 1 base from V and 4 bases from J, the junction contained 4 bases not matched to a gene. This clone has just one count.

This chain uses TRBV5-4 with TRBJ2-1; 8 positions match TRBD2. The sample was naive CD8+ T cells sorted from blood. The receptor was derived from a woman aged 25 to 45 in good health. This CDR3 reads CASSLSSGAYNEQFF. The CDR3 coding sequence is TGTGCCAGCAGCTTGAGTAGCGGGGCTTACAATGAGCAGTTCTTC.